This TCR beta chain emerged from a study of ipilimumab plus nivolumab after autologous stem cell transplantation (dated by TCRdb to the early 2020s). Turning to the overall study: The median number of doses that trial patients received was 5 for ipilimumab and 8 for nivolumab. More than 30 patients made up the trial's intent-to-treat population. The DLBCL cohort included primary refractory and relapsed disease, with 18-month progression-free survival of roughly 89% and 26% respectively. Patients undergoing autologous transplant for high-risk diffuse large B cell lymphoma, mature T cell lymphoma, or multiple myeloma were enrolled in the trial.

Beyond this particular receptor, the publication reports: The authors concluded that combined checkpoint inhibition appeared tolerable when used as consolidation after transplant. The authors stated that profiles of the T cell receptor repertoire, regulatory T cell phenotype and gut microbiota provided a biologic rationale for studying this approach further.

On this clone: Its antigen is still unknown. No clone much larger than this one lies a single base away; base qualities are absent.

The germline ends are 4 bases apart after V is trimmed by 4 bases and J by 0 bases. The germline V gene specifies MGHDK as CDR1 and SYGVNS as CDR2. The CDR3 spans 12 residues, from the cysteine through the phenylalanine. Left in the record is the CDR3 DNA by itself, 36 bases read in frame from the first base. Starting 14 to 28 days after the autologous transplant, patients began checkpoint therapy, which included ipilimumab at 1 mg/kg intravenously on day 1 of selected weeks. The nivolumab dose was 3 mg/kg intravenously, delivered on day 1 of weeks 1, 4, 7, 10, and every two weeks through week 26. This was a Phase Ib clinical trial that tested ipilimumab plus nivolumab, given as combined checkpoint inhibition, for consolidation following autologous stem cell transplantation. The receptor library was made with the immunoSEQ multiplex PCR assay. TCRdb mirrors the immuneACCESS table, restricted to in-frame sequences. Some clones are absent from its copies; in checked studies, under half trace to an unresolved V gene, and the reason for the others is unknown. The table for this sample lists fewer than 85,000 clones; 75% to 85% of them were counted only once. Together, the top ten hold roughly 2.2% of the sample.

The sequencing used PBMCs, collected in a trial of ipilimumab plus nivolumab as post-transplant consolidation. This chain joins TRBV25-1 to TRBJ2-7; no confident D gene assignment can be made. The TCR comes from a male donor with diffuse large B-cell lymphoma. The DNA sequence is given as TGTGCCAGCAGTGTTAACTCCTACGAGCAGTACTTC. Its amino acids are CASSVNSYEQYF.